A single TCR beta chain is shown here with its context. Its antigen is undetermined. These data come from a study of blood T cells in healthy people across ages. Study conclusions and caveats: Diversity was higher, and naive CD4+ cells more numerous, in long-lived donors than in aged donors.

A second about 6 to 12 cycle PCR used barcoded and J-beta primers. Sequencing of every sample gave 2.5 million or more CDR3-containing paired-end reads. TCRdb processed the 5' RACE reads anew with MiXCR; each CDR3 protein has one entry. Among 1.2 million to 1.5 million distinct CDR3 sequences, around 39% were seen once, and the ten largest hold roughly 7.9%. The CDR3 consists of 14 residues. Looked up from germline, CDR1 is DFQATT and CDR2 is SNEGSKA (reference sequence). V lost 4 bases and J lost 2; bases outside the gene matches: 6. The sample comprised blood. The rearrangement links TRBV20-1 to TRBJ2-7, with 9 bases that match TRBD1. The receptor comes from a young woman in good health. The chain's CDR3 is CSAKLGQGPYEQYF. The CDR3 region has the DNA TGCAGTGCTAAGCTGGGACAGGGACCCTACGAGCAGTACTTC.